The 9 T cell receptor beta chains below were found in one sample sequenced in a study of PD-L1 blockade in urothelial cancer. The protocol was immunoSEQ multiplex PCR, while the TCRdb copy is restricted to in-frame clones and leaves out a portion. The sample contains roughly 87,000 clones, about nine tenths of which appear only once. Sequenced material: PBMCs, taken around atezolizumab (anti-PD-L1) treatment. The receptors derive from a woman between 65 and 79 years old with urothelial cancer.

The rearrangement joins TRBV7-8 to TRBJ2-7, with 9 bases that match TRBD2. The CDR3 consists of 16 residues. With 5 bases clipped from V and 1 base from J, the junction kept 9 bases outside the gene matches. Germline V gene lookup returns CDR1 SGHVS and CDR2 FQNEAQ. CDR3 sequence: CASSPSGTSSSYEQYF. CDR3 DNA: TGTGCCAGCAGCCCCTCAGGGACTAGCAGTTCCTACGAGCAGTACTTC.

This chain links TRBV11-2 with TRBJ2-7; perhaps TRBD1 as D (6 bases). From germline, CDR1 is SGHAT and CDR2 FQNNGV. V was shortened by 1 base and J by 1 base, with 11 bases between the two germline ends. The CDR3 runs to 15 residues. This chain's CDR3 is CASSLVQGTSYEQYF. As DNA, the CDR3 is TGTGCCAGCAGCTTAGTCCAGGGGACGTCCTACGAGCAGTACTTC.

There are a few counts of this clone. The chain has TRBV5-1 and TRBJ2-7; TRBD1 agrees at 10 bases. The germline CDR1 and CDR2 sequences are SGHRS and YFSETQ. This CDR3 spans 14 amino acids. J was trimmed by 6 bases and V by 5 bases; bases with no gene match: 8. In DNA, the CDR3 is TGCGCCAGCAGTCCGGGACAGGGGAGTTCCGAGCAGTACTTC. It encodes CASSPGQGSSEQYF.

This clone was observed a single time. The J gene is TRBJ2-1, the V gene TRBV7-2, with D perhaps matching TRBD1 (5 bases). Trimming left V 5 bases short and J 9 bases short, with 14 bases between. Germline lookup yields CDR1 SGHTA and CDR2 FQGNSA. The CDR3 consists of 13 residues. This CDR3 reads CASSEPGMAEQFF. In DNA, the CDR3 is TGTGCCAGCAGCGAACCAGGGATGGCTGAGCAGTTCTTC. Looking up the rest from reference TRBV7-2 and TRBJ2-1 gives the full variable domain: GAGVSQSPSNKVTEKGKDVELRCDPISGHTALYWYRQSLGQGLEFLIYFQGNSAPDKSGLPSDRFSAERTGGSVSTLTIQRTQQEDSAVYLCASSEPGMAEQFFGPGTRLTVL.

The chain joins TRBV7-2 to TRBJ2-3, with a possible D match to TRBD2 (6 bases). This CDR3 has 15 amino acids. The V gene's germline CDR1 is SGHTA and CDR2 FQGNSA. Trimming shortened V by 4 bases and J by 0 bases, and 11 bases separated the two germline ends. The CDR3 protein is CASSSRAGSTDTQYF. As DNA, the CDR3 is TGTGCCAGCAGCTCCCGCGCGGGGAGCACAGATACGCAGTATTTT.

The V and J genes are TRBV15 and TRBJ2-1; the match to TRBD1 covers 10 bases. Germline V gene lookup returns CDR1 LNHNV and CDR2 YYDKDF (reference sequence). Losses at the gene ends were 0 bases for V and 7 bases for J; bases not matched to a gene: 3. The CDR3 sequence is 15 residues long. The CDR3 region is CATSRDWTGGNEQFF. CDR3 nucleotides: TGTGCCACCAGCAGAGATTGGACAGGGGGAAATGAGCAGTTCTTC.

The chain couples TRBV5-1 to TRBJ2-5; a weak D match, TRBD1 (5 bases). The V gene's germline CDR1 is SGHRS and CDR2 YFSETQ. This CDR3 is built from 14 residues. V lost 2 bases to trimming and J lost 2 bases, with 10 bases between them. CDR3 DNA sequence: TGCGCCAGCAGCTTCACAGGCGTACAAGAGACCCAGTACTTC. This codes for CASSFTGVQETQYF. Full variable domain (rest looked up from reference TRBV5-1 and TRBJ2-5): KAGVTQTPRYLIKTRGQQVTLSCSPISGHRSVSWYQQTPGQGLQFLFEYFSETQRNKGNFPGRFSGRQFSNSRSEMNVSTLELGDSALYLCASSFTGVQETQYFGPGTRLLVL.

This chain uses TRBV18 with TRBJ2-5; tentatively, D is TRBD1 (6 bases). There are 17 residues in the CDR3. Trimming pared 5 bases from V and 2 bases from J, leaving 21 bases between. Germline V lookup: CDR1 KGHSH, CDR2 LQKENI. The CDR3 DNA sequence: TGTGCCAGCTCAACAACAGGGTTCGAAATGCAACAAGAGACCCAGTACTTC. Protein product: CASSTTGFEMQQETQYF.

CDR3 sequence: CASSYSGRPSYEQYF. The DNA of the CDR3 is TGTGCCAGCAGTTACTCTGGCAGGCCGAGCTACGAGCAGTACTTC. The chain combines TRBV6-5 with TRBJ2-7; D remains unclear. There are 15 residues in the CDR3. CDR1 and CDR2 from the germline V gene are MNHEY and SVGAGI. The ends were cut back, 0 bases at V and 3 bases at J, with 12 bases in the middle.